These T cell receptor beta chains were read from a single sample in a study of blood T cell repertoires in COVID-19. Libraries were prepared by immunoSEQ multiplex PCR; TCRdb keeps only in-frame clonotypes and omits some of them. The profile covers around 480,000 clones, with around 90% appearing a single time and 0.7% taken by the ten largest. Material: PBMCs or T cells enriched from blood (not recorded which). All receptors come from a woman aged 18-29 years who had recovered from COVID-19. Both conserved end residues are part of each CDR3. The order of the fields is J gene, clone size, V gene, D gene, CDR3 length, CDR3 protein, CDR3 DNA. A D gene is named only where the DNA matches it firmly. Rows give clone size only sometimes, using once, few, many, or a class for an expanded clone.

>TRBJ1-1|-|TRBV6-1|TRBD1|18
CASSARGIVALGNTEAFF
TGTGCCAGCAGTGCCAGGGGGATTGTGGCGTTGGGGAACACTGAAGCTTTCTTT
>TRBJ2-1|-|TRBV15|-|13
CATSTILKGWQFF
TGTGCCACCAGCACAATACTTAAGGGGTGGCAGTTCTTC
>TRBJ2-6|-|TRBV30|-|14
CAWSWSPGANVLTF
TGTGCCTGGAGCTGGAGCCCTGGGGCCAACGTCCTGACTTTC
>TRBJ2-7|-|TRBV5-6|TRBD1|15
CASSLWDRGDYEQYF
TGTGCCAGCAGCTTGTGGGACAGGGGAGACTACGAGCAGTACTTC
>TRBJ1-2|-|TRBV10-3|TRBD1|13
CATRDRGNYGYTF
TGTGCCACCCGGGACAGGGGGAACTATGGCTACACCTTC
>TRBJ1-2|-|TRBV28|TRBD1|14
CASSPRTGWYGYTF
TGTGCCAGCAGTCCTCGGACAGGGTGGTATGGCTACACCTTC
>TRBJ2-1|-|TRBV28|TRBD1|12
CASSSGGDEQFF
TGTGCCAGCAGCTCAGGGGGCGATGAGCAGTTCTTC
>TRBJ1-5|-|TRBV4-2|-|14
CASSQDYSNQPQHF
TGTGCCAGCAGCCAAGACTATAGCAATCAGCCCCAGCATTTT
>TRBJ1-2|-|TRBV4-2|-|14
CASSQDVADYGYTF
TGTGCCAGCAGCCAAGATGTGGCAGATTATGGCTACACCTTC
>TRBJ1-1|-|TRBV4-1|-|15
CASSPIQGRLTEAFF
TGCGCCAGCAGCCCGATCCAGGGAAGACTCACTGAAGCTTTCTTT
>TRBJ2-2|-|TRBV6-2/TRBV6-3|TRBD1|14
CASSRDRGDGELFF
TGTGCCAGCAGTCGGGACAGGGGGGACGGGGAGCTGTTTTTT
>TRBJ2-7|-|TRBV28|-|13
CASRQGRSYEQYF
TGTGCCAGCAGGCAGGGTCGCTCCTACGAGCAGTACTTC
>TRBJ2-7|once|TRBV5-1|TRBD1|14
CASSSGTDPYEQYF
TGCGCCAGCAGCTCCGGGACAGACCCCTACGAGCAGTACTTC
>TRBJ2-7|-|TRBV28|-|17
CASSSPSLDRRPGEQYF
TGTGCCAGCAGTTCCCCGTCCCTTGACAGGCGCCCAGGGGAGCAGTACTTC
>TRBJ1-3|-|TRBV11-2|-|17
CASSFQDPRRVGNTIYF
TGTGCCAGCAGCTTCCAGGACCCCAGGCGGGTCGGAAACACCATATATTTT
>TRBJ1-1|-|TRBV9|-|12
CASSSPGGVAFF
TGTGCCAGCAGCTCCCCGGGGGGCGTCGCTTTCTTT
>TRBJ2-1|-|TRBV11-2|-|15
CASSLPGSSYNEQFF
TGTGCCAGCAGCTTACCGGGGAGCTCCTACAATGAGCAGTTCTTC
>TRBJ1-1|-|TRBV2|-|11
CASSITWAAFF
TGTGCCAGCAGTATCACCTGGGCAGCTTTCTTT
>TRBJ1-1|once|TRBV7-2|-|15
CASSLDPAGNTEAFF
TGTGCCAGCAGCTTAGATCCCGCAGGGAACACTGAAGCTTTCTTT
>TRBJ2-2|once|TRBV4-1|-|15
CASSQTPGEGGELFF
TGCGCCAGCAGCCAAACGCCCGGGGAAGGCGGGGAGCTGTTTTTT
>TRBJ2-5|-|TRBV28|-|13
CASSLGLQETQYF
TGTGCCAGCAGTTTAGGGCTTCAAGAGACCCAGTACTTC
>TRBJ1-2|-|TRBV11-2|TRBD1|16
CASTLLRQGVRYGYTF
TGTGCCAGCACCCTATTAAGACAGGGCGTACGGTATGGCTACACCTTC
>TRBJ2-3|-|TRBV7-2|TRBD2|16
CASSLRLGGGTDTQYF
TGTGCCAGCAGCTTACGTCTGGGGGGGGGCACAGATACGCAGTATTTT
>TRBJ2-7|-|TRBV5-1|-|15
CASSLAGGGDYEQYF
TGCGCCAGCAGCTTGGCCGGGGGTGGAGACTACGAGCAGTACTTC
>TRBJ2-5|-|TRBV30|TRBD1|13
CAWSSGGEETQYF
TGTGCCTGGAGTTCAGGGGGAGAAGAGACCCAGTACTTC
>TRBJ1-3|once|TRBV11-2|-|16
CASSPLSGPSGNTIYF
TGTGCCAGCAGCCCCTTGTCCGGTCCCTCTGGAAACACCATATATTTT
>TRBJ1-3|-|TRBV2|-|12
CASTISGNTIYF
TGTGCCAGCACAATCTCTGGAAACACCATATATTTT
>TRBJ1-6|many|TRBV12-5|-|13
CATNRDSYSPLHF
TGTGCTACAAACCGGGACTCTTATTCACCCCTCCACTTT
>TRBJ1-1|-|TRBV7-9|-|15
CASSSLTVKNTEAFF
TGTGCCAGCAGCTCCTTGACAGTGAAAAACACTGAAGCTTTCTTT
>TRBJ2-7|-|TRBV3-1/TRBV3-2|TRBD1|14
CASSVGQGSYEQYF
TGTGCCAGCAGCGTGGGACAGGGGAGCTACGAGCAGTACTTC
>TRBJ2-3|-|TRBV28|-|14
CASSPSGPTDTQYF
TGTGCCAGCAGCCCCAGTGGTCCCACAGATACGCAGTATTTT
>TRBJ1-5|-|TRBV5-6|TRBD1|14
CASSRLDRGKPQHF
TGTGCCAGCAGCCGGCTGGACAGGGGAAAACCCCAGCATTTT
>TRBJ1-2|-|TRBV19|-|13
CASSRGDNYGYTF
TGTGCCAGTAGTAGGGGAGATAACTATGGCTACACCTTC
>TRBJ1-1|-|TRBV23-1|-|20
CASSHPLRGRVCGAGAEAFF
TGCGCCAGCAGTCACCCTTTAAGGGGGAGGGTTTGCGGGGCCGGGGCTGAAGCTTTCTTT
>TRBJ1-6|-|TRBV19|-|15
CASSPRTSRESPLHF
TGTGCCAGTAGTCCGCGGACATCCAGGGAATCACCCCTCCACTTT
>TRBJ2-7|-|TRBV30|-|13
CAWSVKGLYEQYF
TGTGCCTGGAGTGTAAAGGGGCTTTACGAGCAGTACTTC
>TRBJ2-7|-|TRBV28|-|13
CASTYQGSYEQYF
TGTGCCAGCACCTACCAGGGCAGCTACGAGCAGTACTTC
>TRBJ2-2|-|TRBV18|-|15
CASSPVIGDTGELFF
TGTGCCAGCTCACCAGTGATCGGGGATACCGGGGAGCTGTTTTTT
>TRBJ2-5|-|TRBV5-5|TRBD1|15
CASSLVRGLQETQYF
TGTGCCAGCAGCTTGGTCAGGGGGCTGCAAGAGACCCAGTACTTC
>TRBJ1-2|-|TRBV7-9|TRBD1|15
CASSGSGTENYGYTF
TGTGCCAGCAGCGGATCCGGGACAGAGAACTATGGCTACACCTTC
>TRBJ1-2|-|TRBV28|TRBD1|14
CASLSGTGIYGYTF
TGTGCCAGCCTATCCGGGACAGGGATCTATGGCTACACCTTC
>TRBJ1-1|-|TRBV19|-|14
CASSNLVLNTEAFF
TGTGCCAGTAGTAATCTAGTGCTGAACACTGAAGCTTTCTTT
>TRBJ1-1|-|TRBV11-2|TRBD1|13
CASSLSRGREAFF
TGTGCCAGCAGCTTGAGTAGGGGGCGGGAAGCTTTCTTT
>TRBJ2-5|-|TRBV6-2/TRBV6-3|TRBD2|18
CASSYLAVAGGPGETQYF
TGTGCCAGCAGTTACCTGGCTGTGGCGGGGGGGCCCGGAGAGACCCAGTACTTC
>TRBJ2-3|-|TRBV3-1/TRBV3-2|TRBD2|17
CASSLTSGGAATDTQYF
TGTGCCAGCAGCCTGACTAGCGGGGGGGCCGCCACAGATACGCAGTATTTT
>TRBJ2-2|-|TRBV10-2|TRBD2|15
CASRDAGGPSGELFF
TGCGCCAGCAGGGACGCGGGGGGGCCCTCCGGGGAGCTGTTTTTT
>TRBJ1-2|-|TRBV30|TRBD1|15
CAWSVQGARGYGYTF
TGTGCCTGGAGTGTACAGGGGGCCCGTGGCTATGGCTACACCTTC
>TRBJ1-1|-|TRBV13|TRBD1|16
CASSFTGVRRTTEAFF
TGTGCCAGCAGCTTCACAGGGGTCCGTCGTACCACTGAAGCTTTCTTT
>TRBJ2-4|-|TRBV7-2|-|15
CASSSSTVAKNIQYF
TGTGCCAGCAGTTCCTCAACAGTAGCCAAAAACATTCAGTACTTC